This TCR beta chain originates from a study of OX40 agonist ivuxolimab in advanced cancers. For the study at large: Patients were treated with intravenous ivuxolimab, dosed at 0.01 to 10 mg/kg and infused every 2 weeks.

Repertoires were generated with immunoSEQ multiplex PCR, while TCRdb's copy carries only in-frame clones and drops some. The sample contains around 30,000 clones, about 90% of which appear only once. Trimming removed 3 bases from V and 9 bases from J, with 11 bases in between. This CDR3 contains 12 residues. Per germline, CDR1 SGHVS and CDR2 FQNEAQ. The V gene is TRBV7-8, the J gene TRBJ1-2; D gene unclear. Source: CD4+ or CD8+ T cells sorted from blood, taken in a trial of the OX40 agonist ivuxolimab. The receptor's source is an adult with an advanced solid tumor such as melanoma, head and neck, liver or kidney cancer. In nucleotides, the CDR3 is TGTGCCAGCAGCTTGCGGGAAGTGAGCTACACCTTC. Protein: CASSLREVSYTF.